Listed here are 5 T cell receptor beta chains from one sample, sequenced in a study of T cell repertoires in aging, cancer and after chemotherapy. TCR beta rearrangements were amplified from peripheral blood genomic DNA. Rearranged V-D-J TRB sequences were amplified with a mixed TRB-A/B primer pool. TCRdb fed the multiplex PCR reads into MiXCR, producing one record per CDR3 protein. The sample lists about 11,000 distinct CDR3 sequences, 24% occurring once. Source material: blood. These receptors were taken from a human donor in good health.

This clonotype was counted only a few times. The chain uses TRBV19 and TRBJ2-1; D may be TRBD2 (6 bases). V lost 2 bases and J lost 5, with 16 bases in between. There are 16 residues in the CDR3. The V gene's germline CDR1 is LNHDA and CDR2 SQIVND (reference sequence). Here the CDR3 reads CASSINAGLQNNEQFF. CDR3 coding DNA: TGTGCCAGTAGTATAAATGCCGGACTACAAAACAATGAGCAGTTCTTC. The full variable domain, completed using reference TRBV19 and TRBJ2-1, is DGGITQSPKYLFRKEGQNVTLSCEQNLNHDAMYWYRQDPGQGLRLIYYSQIVNDFQKGDIAEGYSVSREKKESFPLTVTSAQKNPTAFYLCASSINAGLQNNEQFFGPGTRLTVL.

The V and J genes are TRBV19 and TRBJ1-4; unclear D gene. The CDR3 consists of 14 residues. Trimming removed 5 bases from V and 8 bases from J, with 15 bases in between. CDR1 and CDR2 (germline): LNHDA, SQIVND (reference sequence). The CDR3 here is CASSPAHRSEKLFF. DNA of the CDR3: TGTGCCAGTAGTCCGGCCCACAGATCCGAAAAACTGTTTTTT.

By sample fraction, this clonotype is medium-sized. J is TRBJ1-6 and V is TRBV6-5; D unresolved. V was clipped by 7 bases and J by 7 bases, with 11 bases between them. Germline CDR1 is MNHEY and CDR2 is SVGAGI. The CDR3 loop spans 13 amino acids. As DNA, the CDR3 is TGTGCCAGCACCCCAAGGCCCAATTCACCCCTCCACTTT. It specifies CASTPRPNSPLHF.

This clonotype has just a few counts. The genes are TRBV5-4 and TRBJ1-3, with D perhaps matching TRBD1 (6 bases). The CDR3 is made up of 14 amino acids. CDR1 and CDR2 from the germline V gene are SGHNT and YYREEE (reference sequence). The CDR3, as DNA: TGTGCTGCGCTCGACAGGACGGCTGGAAACACCATATATTTT. It encodes CAALDRTAGNTIYF.

By share of the sample, this clonotype is medium-sized. This sequence joins TRBV30 and TRBJ1-6, with 7 bases fitting TRBD1. The CDR3 runs 14 residues. Trimming took 3 bases from V and 14 from J; bases not matched to a gene: 13. Germline assignment: CDR1 GTSNPN and CDR2 SVGIG (reference sequence). The DNA of the CDR3 is TGTGCCTGGAGGGTCCAGGGGGGGAGGGGGACCCTCCACTTT. This sequence encodes CAWRVQGGRGTLHF.